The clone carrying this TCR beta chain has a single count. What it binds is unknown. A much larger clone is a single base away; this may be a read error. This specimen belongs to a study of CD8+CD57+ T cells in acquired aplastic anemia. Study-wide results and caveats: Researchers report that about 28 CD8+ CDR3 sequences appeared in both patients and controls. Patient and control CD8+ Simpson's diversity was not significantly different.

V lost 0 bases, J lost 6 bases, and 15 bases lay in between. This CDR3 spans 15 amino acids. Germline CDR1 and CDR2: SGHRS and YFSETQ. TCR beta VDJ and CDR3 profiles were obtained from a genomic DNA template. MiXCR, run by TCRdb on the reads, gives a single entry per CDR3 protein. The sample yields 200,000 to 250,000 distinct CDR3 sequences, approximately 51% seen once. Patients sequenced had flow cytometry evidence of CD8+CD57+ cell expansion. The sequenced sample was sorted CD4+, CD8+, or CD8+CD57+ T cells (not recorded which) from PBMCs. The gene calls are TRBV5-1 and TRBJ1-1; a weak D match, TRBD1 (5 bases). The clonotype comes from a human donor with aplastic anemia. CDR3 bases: TGCGCCAGCAGCTTGGCGGGAAGGGGCAACGCTGAAGCTTTCTTT. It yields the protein CASSLAGRGNAEAFF.